Sequencing of this T cell receptor (beta chain) was carried out in a study of T cell responses to AZD1222 COVID-19 vaccine. Study findings and constraints: Samples come after the peak T cell response, not at day 14. Baseline seropositives among AZD1222 recipients totaled only five to seven. Females outnumbered males among donors, who were mostly white British; clonal diversity was possibly underestimated.

Sequencing was performed with immunoSEQ multiplex PCR; in TCRdb, only in-frame clones are kept and a portion is missing. The profile shows some 39,000 clones, about 90% of them singletons. Concerning this clone: Antigen specificity is unknown.

CDR3 length: 14 residues. Deletions cut 0 bases from V and 8 bases from J, with 14 bases between. Germline V gives CDR1 SGHNT, CDR2 YYREEE (reference sequence). Sequencing was performed on peripheral blood, taken 28 days after the second AZD1222 dose. The TCR was taken from an adult who received the AZD1222 COVID-19 vaccine. V and J are TRBV5-4 and TRBJ1-2; possible D gene TRBD1, 5 bases. The CDR3 sequence: CASSLGGREKGYTF. The CDR3 DNA reads as TGTGCCAGCAGCTTGGGGGGCAGGGAAAAAGGCTACACCTTC.